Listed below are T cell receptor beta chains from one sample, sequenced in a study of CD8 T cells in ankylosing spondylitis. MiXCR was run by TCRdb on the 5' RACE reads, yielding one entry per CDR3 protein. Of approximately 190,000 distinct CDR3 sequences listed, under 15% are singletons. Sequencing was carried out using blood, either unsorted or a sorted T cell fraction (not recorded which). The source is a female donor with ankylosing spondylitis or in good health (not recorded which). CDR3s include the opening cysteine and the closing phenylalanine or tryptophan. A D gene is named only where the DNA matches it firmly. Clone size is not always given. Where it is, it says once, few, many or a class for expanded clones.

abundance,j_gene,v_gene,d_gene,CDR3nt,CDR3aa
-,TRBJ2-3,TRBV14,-,TGTGCCAGCAGCCAAGATCGGTGGGGGATTAGCACAGATACGCAGTATTTT,CASSQDRWGISTDTQYF
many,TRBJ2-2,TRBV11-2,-,TGTGCCAGCAATACAGGTGTTGAGACCGGGGAGCTGTTTTTT,CASNTGVETGELFF
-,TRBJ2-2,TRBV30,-,TGTGCCTGGGGCAGCGCCAGGGACACCGGGGAGCTGTTTTTT,CAWGSARDTGELFF
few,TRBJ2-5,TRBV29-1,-,TGCAGCGTTGAATACAGGGCGCAGACCCAGTACTTC,CSVEYRAQTQYF
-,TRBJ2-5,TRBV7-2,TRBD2,TGTGCCAGCAGCACCGGGAGGAGACTTCAAGAGACCCAGTACTTC,CASSTGRRLQETQYF
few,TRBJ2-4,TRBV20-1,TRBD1,TGCAGTGCCCAGGGACAGCTAGCCAAAAACATTCAGTACTTC,CSAQGQLAKNIQYF
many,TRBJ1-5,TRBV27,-,TGTGCCAGCAGTTTTCAGCCCGGGAGCAATCAGCCCCAGCATTTT,CASSFQPGSNQPQHF
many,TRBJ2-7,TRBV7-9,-,TGTGCCAGCAGCTCCCTTCAGGGGACGGGCGAGCAGTACTTC,CASSSLQGTGEQYF
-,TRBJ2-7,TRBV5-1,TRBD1,TGCGCCAGCAGCCCCAGGGGACAGGAACTCTCCTACGAGCAGTACTTC,CASSPRGQELSYEQYF
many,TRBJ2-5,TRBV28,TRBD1,TGTGCCAGCAGTTTATTAGGGGGCGCGGAGACCCAGTACTTC,CASSLLGGAETQYF
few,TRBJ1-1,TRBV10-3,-,TGTGCCATCAGTGGTAAGGCGAACACTGAAGCTTTCTTT,CAISGKANTEAFF
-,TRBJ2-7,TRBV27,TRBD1,TGTGCCAGCAGCAAGACAGGGAATAACGAGCAGTACTTC,CASSKTGNNEQYF
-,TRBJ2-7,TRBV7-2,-,TGTGCCAGCAGCCCCGGGGTCGGGGGCCTGGGCGGGCAGTACTTC,CASSPGVGGLGGQYF
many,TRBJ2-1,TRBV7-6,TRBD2,TGTGCCAGCAGCCTATCTAGCGGGAGCCACAATGAGCAGTTCTTC,CASSLSSGSHNEQFF
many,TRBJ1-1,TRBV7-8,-,TGTGCCAGCAGCTTAAGTACCTACCGGGGGAACACTGAAGCTTTCTTT,CASSLSTYRGNTEAFF
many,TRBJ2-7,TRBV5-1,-,TGCGCCAGCGCAGACACGGAACGTTCCTACGAGCAGTACTTC,CASADTERSYEQYF
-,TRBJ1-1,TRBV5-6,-,TGTGCCAGCAGCAGCCAACAGGTCCCGAACACTGAAGCTTTCTTT,CASSSQQVPNTEAFF
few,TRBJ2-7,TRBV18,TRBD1,TGTGCCAGCTCACAGGGACAGACCTACGAGCAGTACTTC,CASSQGQTYEQYF
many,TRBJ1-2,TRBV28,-,TGTGCCAGCAGTTCCCAGGGTTTATCAGGTCCTAACTATGGCTACACCTTC,CASSSQGLSGPNYGYTF
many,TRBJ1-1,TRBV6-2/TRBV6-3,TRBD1,TGTGCCGTCACAGGGGACGCGGGGAACACTGAAGCTTTCTTT,CAVTGDAGNTEAFF
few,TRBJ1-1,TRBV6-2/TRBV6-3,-,TGTGCCACCGCCCGGCGGGAGAACACTGAAGCTTTCTTT,CATARRENTEAFF
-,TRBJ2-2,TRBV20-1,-,TGCAGTGCTAGCGACAGGGAGGCCGGGGAGCTGTTTTTT,CSASDREAGELFF
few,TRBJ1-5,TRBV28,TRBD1,TGTGCCAGCAGGGACGACAGGGAAAGCACCAATCAGCCCCAGCATTTT,CASRDDRESTNQPQHF
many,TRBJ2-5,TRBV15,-,TGTGCCACCAGCAGCCAGGGTTCTGTGGCCCAGTACTTC,CATSSQGSVAQYF
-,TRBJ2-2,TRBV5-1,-,TGCGCCAGCAGCTTGGAAGGCCAAAACACCGGGGAGCTGTTTTTT,CASSLEGQNTGELFF
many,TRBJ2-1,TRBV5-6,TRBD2,TGTGCCAGCAGCTTGGGACTAGCGGGAGGGTGGTTGTCCAATGAGCAGTTCTTC,CASSLGLAGGWLSNEQFF
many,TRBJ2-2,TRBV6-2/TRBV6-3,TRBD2,TGTGCCACGCGGGAGGACACCGGGGAGCTGTTTTTT,CATREDTGELFF
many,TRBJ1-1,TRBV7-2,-,TGTGCCAGCAGCGCGACGAGGGACCTGAACACTGAAGCTTTCTTT,CASSATRDLNTEAFF
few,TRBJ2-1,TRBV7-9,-,TGTGCCATAGGGACCGACGCCTACAATGAGCAGTTCTTC,CAIGTDAYNEQFF
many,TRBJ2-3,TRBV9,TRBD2,TGTGCCAGCGGTCGATCCGGGACTAGCGGGAGTGGAGATACGCAGTATTTT,CASGRSGTSGSGDTQYF
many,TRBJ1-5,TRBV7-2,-,TGTGCCAGCAGCTTTGGGGGATCGGGCAATCAGCCCCAGCATTTT,CASSFGGSGNQPQHF